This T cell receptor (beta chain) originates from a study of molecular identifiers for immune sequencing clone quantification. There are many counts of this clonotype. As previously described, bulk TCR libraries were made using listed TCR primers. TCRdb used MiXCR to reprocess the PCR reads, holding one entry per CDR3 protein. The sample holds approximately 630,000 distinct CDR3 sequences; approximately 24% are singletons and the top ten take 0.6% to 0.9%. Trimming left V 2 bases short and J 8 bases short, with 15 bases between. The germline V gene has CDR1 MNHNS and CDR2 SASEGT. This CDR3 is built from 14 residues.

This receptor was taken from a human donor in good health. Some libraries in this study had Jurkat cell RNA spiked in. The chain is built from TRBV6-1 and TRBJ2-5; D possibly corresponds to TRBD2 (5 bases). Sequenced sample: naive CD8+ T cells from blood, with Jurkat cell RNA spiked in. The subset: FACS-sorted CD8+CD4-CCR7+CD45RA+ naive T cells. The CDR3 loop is CASSELVAGHTQYF. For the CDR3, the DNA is TGTGCCAGCAGTGAATTAGTCGCGGGCCATACCCAGTACTTC.